The rows below give T cell receptor beta chains drawn from one sample of a study of beta chain features in type 1 diabetes. Some clones are missing from TCRdb's copy, which holds only in-frame ones; the method was immunoSEQ multiplex PCR. The sample lists around 340,000 clones; roughly 8% were seen once. Source material: central memory CD4+ T cells from blood. These receptors originate from a woman younger than 30 in good health. Both conserved end residues are trimmed from each CDR3. Fields, in order: V gene, D gene, J gene, CDR3 protein. The D gene is left open where the match is weak.

TRBV9	TRBD2	TRBJ2-5	ASSGTGGRETQY
TRBV10-3	NA	TRBJ2-3	AISERGDTQY
TRBV10-2	TRBD1	TRBJ2-1	ASITGTGFEQF
TRBV11-2	TRBD1	TRBJ2-7	ASRKGRDRGNYEQY
TRBV9	TRBD1	TRBJ1-1	ASRTTGDTEAF
TRBV28	NA	TRBJ1-2	ASSPRFNYGYT
TRBV7-2	TRBD1	TRBJ2-5	ASSPLTGGFETQY
TRBV5-4	TRBD1	TRBJ2-3	ASSLAGGRTDTQY
TRBV7-9	NA	TRBJ1-5	ASSLGTGIDSNQPQH
TRBV5-1	TRBD1	TRBJ2-7	ASSSDLTGPYEQY
TRBV19	TRBD2	TRBJ2-3	ASNVLAGRTDTQY
TRBV7-2	NA	TRBJ1-5	ASSLEAGSRWPQH
TRBV7-2	NA	TRBJ2-5	ASSLSALKETQY
TRBV4-3	NA	TRBJ2-1	ASSQDLATARF
TRBV4-3	NA	TRBJ1-4	ASSQDHAQGKLF
TRBV5-6	TRBD2	TRBJ2-3	ASSSQSIAGEGTQY
TRBV7-2	NA	TRBJ2-5	ASSLSLGETQY
TRBV5-4	TRBD1	TRBJ2-7	ASSWDRGGEQY
TRBV7-9	NA	TRBJ1-2	ASGASNYGYT
TRBV30	NA	TRBJ1-2	AWSVMIDYGYT
TRBV7-9	NA	TRBJ2-2	ASSPRAQLTGELF
TRBV7-8	NA	TRBJ2-3	ASSPQSDTQY
TRBV5-8	NA	TRBJ2-7	ASSPFDEQY
TRBV4-2	NA	TRBJ2-5	ASGYRETQY
TRBV9	NA	TRBJ1-5	ASSKGVGGQPQH
TRBV7-2	TRBD1	TRBJ2-7	ASSPGQGAYEQY